The 16 T cell receptor beta chains presented below share a single source sample, sequenced in a study of memory CD4+ T cells and cytomegalovirus serostatus (dated by TCRdb to about 2019). The library was produced with the immunoSEQ multiplex PCR assay. As stored in TCRdb, this immuneACCESS dataset retains in-frame rearrangements with V and J assigned. A fraction of the clones does not appear; measured against another copy, unresolved V genes explain less than half of the discrepancy, and the remainder lacks a known reason. For this sample the table gives 40,000 to 55,000 clones, of which roughly 80% were detected only once. The ten largest clones add up to around 0.61% of the sample. A FACSAria II was used to sort memory CD4+ T cells, defined as single viable CD3+CD4+CD8-CD45RO+ cells. Sequenced material: memory CD4+ T cells from blood. Every receptor here comes from an adult in good health and CMV-seronegative.

V gene TRBV29-1 combines with J gene TRBJ2-7, with D perhaps TRBD1 (6 bases). The CDR3 contains 12 residues. Germline CDR1 and CDR2: SQVTM and ANQGSEA. The V gene lost 7 bases and the J gene lost 3 bases, with 13 bases spanning the gap. The CDR3 here is CSAKQGLYEQYF. CDR3 DNA sequence: TGCAGCGCAAAACAGGGTCTCTACGAGCAGTACTTC.

This clone is deemed medium-sized. The rearrangement joins TRBV27 to TRBJ1-1; D is unclear. This CDR3 comprises 13 residues. V gave up 1 base and J gave up 5 bases, with 8 bases separating them. Germline-derived CDR1 and CDR2 are MNHEY and SMNVEV (reference sequence). As DNA, the CDR3 is TGTGCCAGCAGTTTATTCGGGAGGACTGAAGCTTTCTTT. Amino acid sequence: CASSLFGRTEAFF.

This clone was found a few times. At the DNA level, this CDR3 is encoded by other sequences in the same sample as well. This rearrangement joins TRBV25-1 to TRBJ2-2; 9 bases map to TRBD2. The CDR3 extends over 15 amino acids. V gave up 8 bases and J gave up 6 bases; unmatched junction bases: 10. Per the germline V gene, CDR1 is MGHDK and CDR2 is SYGVNS. CDR3 DNA: TGTGCCAGCGCTCTTGGCGGGAGGGCGTCCGGGGAGCTGTTTTTT. It codes for CASALGGRASGELFF. The full variable domain, in which reference TRBV25-1 and TRBJ2-2 provide the parts outside the CDR3, is EADIYQTPRYLVIGTGKKITLECSQTMGHDKMYWYQQDPGMELHLIHYSYGVNSTEKGDLSSESTVSRIRTEHFPLTLESARPSHTSQYLCASALGGRASGELFFGEGSRLTVL.

This clone was picked up a small number of times. The V and J genes are TRBV21-1 and TRBJ1-1; the DNA was not used to check the table's D call, TRBD1. TRBV21-1 is a documented pseudogene. This CDR3 is 13 amino acids long. The CDR3 nucleotides are TGTGCCAGCAGCGCCCGACAGGGCCCTGAAGCTTTCTTT. Translation gives CASSARQGPEAFF.

This rearrangement joins TRBV2 to TRBJ1-1; D is perhaps TRBD1 (6 bases). Trimming shortened V by 5 bases and J by 10 bases, and 17 bases separated the two germline ends. The CDR3 sequence is 13 residues long. Germline V CDR1 and CDR2: SNHLY, FYNNEI. The CDR3 coding sequence is TGTGCCAGCAGTATTACAGGGTTCGACGGAGCTTTCTTT. This codes for CASSITGFDGAFF. The complete variable domain, with remaining parts taken from reference TRBV2 and TRBJ1-1, reads EPEVTQTPSHQVTQMGQEVILRCVPISNHLYFYWYRQILGQKVEFLVSFYNNEISEKSEIFDDQFSVERPDGSNFTLKIRSTKLEDSAMYFCASSITGFDGAFFGQGTRLTVV.

The DNA of the CDR3 is TGTGCCAGCAGCTTAGCGTCCGGGGTCGGGGCGGGTGGCTACACCTTC. Translated, it gives CASSLASGVGAGGYTF. This chain joins TRBV7-2 and TRBJ1-2; the D gene is possibly TRBD1 (5 bases). The V gene's germline CDR1 is SGHTA and CDR2 FQGNSA. The ends were cut back, 0 bases at V and 7 bases at J, with 18 bases in the middle. This CDR3 contains 16 residues.

The genes are TRBV7-9 and TRBJ2-7; D unclear. V dropped 1 base and J dropped 7 bases, with 23 bases sitting between them. The CDR3 totals 17 residues. Germline assignment: CDR1 SEHNR and CDR2 FQNEAQ (reference sequence). CDR3 in amino acids: CASSLGLSRGPSNEQYF. CDR3 nucleotides: TGTGCCAGCAGCTTAGGGCTTAGCCGCGGACCTTCAAATGAGCAGTACTTC.

The CDR3 loop is CSVGGTRAQAGGAGELFF. As DNA, the CDR3 is TGCAGCGTTGGGGGGACTAGGGCCCAGGCAGGCGGCGCCGGGGAGCTGTTTTTT. The genes are TRBV29-1 and TRBJ2-2; TRBD2 aligns across 8 bases. Losses at the gene ends were 4 bases for V and 6 bases for J; bases not matched to a gene: 19. Germline V lookup: CDR1 SQVTM, CDR2 ANQGSEA. This CDR3 region has 18 residues.

This clone occurred once. This chain joins TRBV30 and TRBJ1-6; D perhaps matches TRBD1 (5 bases). The length of the CDR3 is 14 residues. Trimming stripped 0 bases from V and 4 bases from J, with 7 bases between. Looked up from germline, CDR1 is GTSNPN and CDR2 is SVGIG (reference sequence). The CDR3 sequence is CAWSVRGYNSPLHF. DNA for the CDR3: TGTGCCTGGAGTGTACGGGGGTATAATTCACCCCTCCACTTT.

A single count supports this clone. The chain is built from TRBV28 and TRBJ2-5, with 8 positions matching TRBD2. Germline V gene sequence: CDR1 MDHEN, CDR2 SYDVKM. V gave up 5 bases and J gave up 2 bases; unmatched junction bases: 10. This CDR3 contains 16 residues. CDR3 loop: CASSRNLLAVQETQYF. The CDR3 nucleotides are TGTGCCAGCAGTCGGAACCTACTAGCGGTGCAAGAGACCCAGTACTTC. Full variable domain (remainder filled in from reference TRBV28 and TRBJ2-5): DVKVTQSSRYLVKRTGEKVFLECVQDMDHENMFWYRQDPGLGLRLIYFSYDVKMKEKGDIPEGYSVSREKKERFSLILESASTNQTSMYLCASSRNLLAVQETQYFGPGTRLLVL.

With regard to this clone: At the DNA level, this CDR3 is encoded by other sequences in the same sample as well. J is TRBJ2-3 and V is TRBV2; no reliable D call. The CDR3 extends over 12 amino acids. Between the trimmed V and J ends, which lost 5 bases and 2 bases, there was a span of 5 bases. Germline-derived CDR1 and CDR2 are SNHLY and FYNNEI. The CDR3 spells CASSYSTDTQYF. CDR3 sequence (DNA): TGTGCCAGCAGTTACTCCACAGATACGCAGTATTTT.

The rearrangement uses TRBV7-9 and TRBJ2-1; D might be TRBD1 (5 bases). This CDR3 is built from 14 residues. Germline values: CDR1 SEHNR, CDR2 FQNEAQ (reference sequence). The V end lost 1 base, the J end lost 9 bases, and 13 bases lay between the germline ends. The CDR3 here is CASSLGSGFGEQFF. The DNA of the CDR3 is TGTGCCAGCAGCTTAGGGTCAGGGTTCGGTGAGCAGTTCTTC.

The chain links TRBV5-4 to TRBJ2-1; D may be TRBD2 (7 bases). V was shortened by 2 bases and J by 5 bases, with 14 bases between the two germline ends. Germline CDR1 is SGHNT and CDR2 is YYREEE (reference sequence). This CDR3 spans 15 amino acids. The CDR3 spells CASSLGGRANNEQFF. Here the CDR3 DNA reads TGTGCCAGCAGCTTAGGGGGGAGGGCCAACAATGAGCAGTTCTTC.

The chain carries TRBV18 and TRBJ2-1; D remains unclear. In germline, CDR1 is KGHSH, CDR2 LQKENI. Trimming removed 1 base from V and 8 bases from J, with 6 bases in between. The CDR3 is made up of 12 amino acids. The CDR3 sequence is CASSPQGDEQFF. DNA for the CDR3: TGTGCCAGCTCACCACAGGGCGATGAGCAGTTCTTC.

The genes are TRBV9 and TRBJ2-1, with D possibly being TRBD1 (6 bases). Germline CDR1 SGDLS, CDR2 YYNGEE. The length of the CDR3 is 15 residues. V gave up 0 bases and J gave up 2 bases, with 9 bases separating them. The CDR3 region is CASSVGAGAYNEQFF. CDR3 nucleotides: TGTGCCAGCAGCGTAGGGGCAGGGGCCTACAATGAGCAGTTCTTC.

This clone was seen just once. V gene TRBV9 combines with J gene TRBJ2-5; either TRBD1 or TRBD2 may supply D (6 bases each). CDR1 is SGDLS, CDR2 YYNGEE, per germline. This CDR3 contains 16 residues. V shed 3 bases and J shed 4 bases, with 19 bases lying between them. The CDR3, as DNA: TGTGCCAGCAGCGCCATCCCAGGGGCCGGGGGAGAGACCCAGTACTTC. It translates to CASSAIPGAGGETQYF. Full variable domain (remainder filled in from reference TRBV9 and TRBJ2-5): DSGVTQTPKHLITATGQRVTLRCSPRSGDLSVYWYQQSLDQGLQFLIQYYNGEERAKGNILERFSAQQFPDLHSELNLSSLELGDSALYFCASSAIPGAGGETQYFGPGTRLLVL.